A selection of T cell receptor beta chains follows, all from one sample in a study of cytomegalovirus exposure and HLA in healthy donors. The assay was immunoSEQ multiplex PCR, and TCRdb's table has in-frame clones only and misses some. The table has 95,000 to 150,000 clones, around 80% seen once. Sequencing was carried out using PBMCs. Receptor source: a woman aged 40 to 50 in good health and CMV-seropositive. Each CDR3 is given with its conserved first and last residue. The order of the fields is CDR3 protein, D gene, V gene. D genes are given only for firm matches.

CDR3aa: CASSLSTYYGYTF; d_gene: -; v_gene: TRBV5-4
CDR3aa: CASSQDPSGQQFF; d_gene: TRBD2; v_gene: TRBV4-3
CDR3aa: CAWTPGRDYEQYF; d_gene: -; v_gene: TRBV30
CDR3aa: CASTLLGQTEAFF; d_gene: -; v_gene: TRBV19
CDR3aa: CASSELAGDGTQYF; d_gene: TRBD2; v_gene: TRBV2
CDR3aa: CAWSAGTSGVNEQFF; d_gene: TRBD2; v_gene: TRBV30
CDR3aa: CASSLTGARGWETQYF; d_gene: -; v_gene: TRBV7-2
CDR3aa: CASSSGLAAYEQYF; d_gene: TRBD2; v_gene: TRBV7-8
CDR3aa: CASSVTSAYNEQFF; d_gene: TRBD2; v_gene: TRBV28
CDR3aa: CASRGARSGNTIYF; d_gene: -; v_gene: TRBV7-9
CDR3aa: CASSQDRGLVAGVNEQYF; d_gene: TRBD2; v_gene: TRBV4-1
CDR3aa: CASSQGRASNQPQHF; d_gene: -; v_gene: TRBV6-6
CDR3aa: CASSLGTGQGTYEQYF; d_gene: TRBD1; v_gene: TRBV5-5
CDR3aa: CASSSGTGGAEPQHF; d_gene: TRBD1; v_gene: TRBV19
CDR3aa: CASSLDRDRAINYGYTF; d_gene: TRBD1; v_gene: TRBV7-2
CDR3aa: CASSLAPQGNTEAFF; d_gene: -; v_gene: TRBV11-1
CDR3aa: CASSQRTGLSSGNTIYF; d_gene: TRBD1; v_gene: TRBV7-6
CDR3aa: CAWSYPTEAFF; d_gene: -; v_gene: TRBV30
CDR3aa: CASSFVTGSTEAFF; d_gene: -; v_gene: TRBV13
CDR3aa: CASSFTFGQGRQPQHF; d_gene: TRBD1; v_gene: TRBV7-2
CDR3aa: CASSQEYRDEKLFF; d_gene: -; v_gene: TRBV4-2
CDR3aa: CSVGQGLYGYTF; d_gene: TRBD1; v_gene: TRBV29-1
CDR3aa: CASSPSASSLGGETQYF; d_gene: TRBD2; v_gene: TRBV27
CDR3aa: CASSLGAGEFFF; d_gene: TRBD2; v_gene: TRBV27
CDR3aa: CSVESPSSGGASGELFF; d_gene: TRBD2; v_gene: TRBV29-1
CDR3aa: CASSPWTSRGTDTQYF; d_gene: TRBD2; v_gene: TRBV7-6
CDR3aa: CSSSLGGDTEAFF; d_gene: -; v_gene: TRBV7-9
CDR3aa: CASSESDGSPHEQYF; d_gene: -; v_gene: TRBV6-1
CDR3aa: CASSFAGTSPQETQYF; d_gene: TRBD2; v_gene: TRBV7-2
CDR3aa: CASSLGLAAYEQYF; d_gene: TRBD2; v_gene: TRBV7-2
CDR3aa: CASSPRGQGNQPQHF; d_gene: TRBD1; v_gene: TRBV4-1
CDR3aa: CAISESSRVVTGELFF; d_gene: -; v_gene: TRBV10-3
CDR3aa: CASGGGTGNSYEQYF; d_gene: TRBD1; v_gene: TRBV19
CDR3aa: CASSRGGAGASSYNEQFF; d_gene: -; v_gene: TRBV7-8
CDR3aa: CASSFRGAGETQYF; d_gene: -; v_gene: TRBV5-4
CDR3aa: CASSRGWARGIFYYGYTF; d_gene: -; v_gene: TRBV27
CDR3aa: CASSDKAGPAYEQYF; d_gene: -; v_gene: TRBV9
CDR3aa: CASSGHHRGVPGYTF; d_gene: TRBD1; v_gene: TRBV6-1
CDR3aa: CASQRTSGYNEQFF; d_gene: -; v_gene: TRBV21-1
CDR3aa: CSVDRGNTEAFF; d_gene: -; v_gene: TRBV29-1
CDR3aa: CASQGTGELFF; d_gene: -; v_gene: TRBV19
CDR3aa: CASSHRGLPMNTEAFF; d_gene: TRBD1; v_gene: TRBV9
CDR3aa: CASAFSGSSYNEQFF; d_gene: TRBD2; v_gene: TRBV7-2
CDR3aa: CASSQEITLSYEQYF; d_gene: -; v_gene: TRBV4-1
CDR3aa: CASSDSPGANSPLHF; d_gene: -; v_gene: TRBV6-4
CDR3aa: CASSADRGPTEAFF; d_gene: TRBD1; v_gene: TRBV5-1
CDR3aa: CASRSRGRFAEAFF; d_gene: TRBD1; v_gene: TRBV6-1
CDR3aa: CASGDDRRPEAFF; d_gene: -; v_gene: TRBV12-5
CDR3aa: CASSQSSGEQYF; d_gene: -; v_gene: TRBV4-3
CDR3aa: CASARDQETQYF; d_gene: -; v_gene: TRBV6-1
CDR3aa: CASITGSSSYEQYF; d_gene: -; v_gene: TRBV19
CDR3aa: CSAMRTGGFEKLFF; d_gene: TRBD1; v_gene: TRBV29-1
CDR3aa: CAWSGEDNEKLFF; d_gene: -; v_gene: TRBV30
CDR3aa: CASSQSQGAFPKFF; d_gene: TRBD1; v_gene: TRBV23-1